The clone carrying this T cell receptor (beta chain) has a single count. The data originate from a study of blood T cell repertoires in COVID-19. Study summary: Samples came from the United States, Italy and Spain, spanning acute and convalescent COVID-19.

The CDR3 runs 13 residues. The ends were cut back, 5 bases at V and 7 bases at J, with 12 bases in the middle. The V gene's germline CDR1 is KGHSH and CDR2 LQKENI. Using immunoSEQ multiplex PCR, the repertoire was profiled, and TCRdb retains in-frame clones only, with some absent. The repertoire holds more than 7,500 clones, with 86% as singletons. The V and J genes are TRBV18 and TRBJ2-1, with D perhaps matching TRBD2 (5 bases). This clonotype was sampled from a human donor with active COVID-19. The donor label of this sample is uncertain. Sequencing was performed on peripheral blood. The CDR3 spells CASSVVPGNEQFF. CDR3 coding DNA: TGTGCCAGCTCAGTCGTCCCGGGGAATGAGCAGTTCTTC.